Below, one TCR beta chain is given with its context. This entry is derived from a study of T cell repertoires in cytomegalovirus infection. Across the study: TCR beta signatures that were public indicated CMV infection and matching HLA type.

TCRdb processed the reads anew with MiXCR; each CDR3 protein has one entry. Of 200,000 or so distinct CDR3 sequences in the sample, roughly 20% were seen once. Germline V lookup: CDR1 SQVTM, CDR2 ANQGSEA. V was clipped by 7 bases and J by 5 bases; unmatched bases: 8. The CDR3 runs to 14 residues. The TCR was taken from a human donor in good health (CMV status not recorded). Some clones in this sample may be carry-over from other donors' samples. Input material: PBMCs. V and J are TRBV29-1 and TRBJ2-2, with 9 nucleotides matching TRBD1. This chain's CDR3 is CSGSGTGQTGELFF. The CDR3 DNA reads TGCAGCGGCTCCGGGACAGGGCAGACCGGGGAGCTGTTTTTT.